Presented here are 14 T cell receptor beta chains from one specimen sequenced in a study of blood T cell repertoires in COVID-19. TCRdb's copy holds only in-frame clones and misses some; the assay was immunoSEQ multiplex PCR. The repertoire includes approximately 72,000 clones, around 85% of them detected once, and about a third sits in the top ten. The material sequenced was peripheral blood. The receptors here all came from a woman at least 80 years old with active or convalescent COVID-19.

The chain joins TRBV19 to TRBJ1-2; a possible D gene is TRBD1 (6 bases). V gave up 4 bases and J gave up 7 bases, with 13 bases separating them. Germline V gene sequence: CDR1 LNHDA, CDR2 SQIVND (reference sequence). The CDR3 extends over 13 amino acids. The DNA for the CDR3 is TGTGCCAGTAGTAACCCAACAGGGCCTGGCTACACCTTC. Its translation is CASSNPTGPGYTF.

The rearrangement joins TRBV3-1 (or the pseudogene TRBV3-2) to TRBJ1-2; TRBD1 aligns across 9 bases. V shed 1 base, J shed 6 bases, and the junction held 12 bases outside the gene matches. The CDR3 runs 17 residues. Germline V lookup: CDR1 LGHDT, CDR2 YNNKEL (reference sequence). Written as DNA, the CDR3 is TGTGCCAGCAGCCAAGGGACAGGGGTCCTCAGGGGCGATGGCTACACCTTC. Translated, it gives CASSQGTGVLRGDGYTF.

CDR3 sequence reads: CASSQTPIRTGDEKLFF. For the CDR3, the DNA is TGTGCCAGCAGCCAAACACCGATACGGACAGGGGATGAAAAACTGTTTTTT. The rearrangement joins TRBV3-1 (or the pseudogene TRBV3-2) to TRBJ1-4, with 9 bases matching TRBD1. The CDR3 is made up of 17 amino acids. The ends lost 2 bases at V and 6 bases at J; junction bases unmatched: 10. Germline V CDR1 and CDR2: LGHDT, YNNKEL (reference sequence).

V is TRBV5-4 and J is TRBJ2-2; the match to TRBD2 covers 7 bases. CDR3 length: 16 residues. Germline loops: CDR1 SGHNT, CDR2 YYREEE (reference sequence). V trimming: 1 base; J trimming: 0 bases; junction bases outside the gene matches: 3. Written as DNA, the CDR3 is TGTGCCAGCAGCTTGCTTGGGGGGGCGAACACCGGGGAGCTGTTTTTT. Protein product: CASSLLGGANTGELFF.

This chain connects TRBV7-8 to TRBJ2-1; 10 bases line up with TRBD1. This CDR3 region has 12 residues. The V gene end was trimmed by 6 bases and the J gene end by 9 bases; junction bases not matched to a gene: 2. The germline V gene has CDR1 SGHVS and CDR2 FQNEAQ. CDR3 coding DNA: TGTGCCAGCAGGACAGGGGGCGGTGAGCAGTTCTTC. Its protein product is CASRTGGGEQFF.

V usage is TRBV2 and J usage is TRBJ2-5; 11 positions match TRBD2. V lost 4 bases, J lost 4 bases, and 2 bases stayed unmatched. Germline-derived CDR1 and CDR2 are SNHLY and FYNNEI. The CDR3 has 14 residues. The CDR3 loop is CASSALAGGETQYF. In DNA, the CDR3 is TGTGCCAGCAGTGCCCTAGCGGGGGGAGAGACCCAGTACTTC.

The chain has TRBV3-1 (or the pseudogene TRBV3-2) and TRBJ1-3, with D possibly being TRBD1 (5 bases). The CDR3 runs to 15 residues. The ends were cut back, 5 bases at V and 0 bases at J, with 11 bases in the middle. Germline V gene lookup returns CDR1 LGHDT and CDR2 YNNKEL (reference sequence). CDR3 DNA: TGTGCCAGCAGCTGGGGGGGGTTCTCTGGAAACACCATATATTTT. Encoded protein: CASSWGGFSGNTIYF.

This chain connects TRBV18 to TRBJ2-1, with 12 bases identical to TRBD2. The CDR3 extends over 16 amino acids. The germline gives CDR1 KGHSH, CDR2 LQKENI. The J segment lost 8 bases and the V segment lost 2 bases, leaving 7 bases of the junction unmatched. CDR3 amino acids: CASSPRLAGVLDEQFF. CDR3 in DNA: TGTGCCAGCTCACCAAGACTAGCGGGGGTATTAGATGAGCAGTTCTTC.

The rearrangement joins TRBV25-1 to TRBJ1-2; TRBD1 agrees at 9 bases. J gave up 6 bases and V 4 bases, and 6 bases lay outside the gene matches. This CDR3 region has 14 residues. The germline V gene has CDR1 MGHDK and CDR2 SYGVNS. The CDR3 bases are TGTGCCAGCAGTGTTGGACAGGGGCTGAATGGCTACACCTTC. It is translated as CASSVGQGLNGYTF.

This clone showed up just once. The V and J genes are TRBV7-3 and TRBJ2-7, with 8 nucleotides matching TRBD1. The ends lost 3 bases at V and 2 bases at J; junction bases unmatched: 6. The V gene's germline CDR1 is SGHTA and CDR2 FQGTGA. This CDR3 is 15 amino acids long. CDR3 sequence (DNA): TGTGCCAGCAGCTTCACAGGGGGTGGGCCCTACGAGCAGTACTTC. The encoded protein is CASSFTGGGPYEQYF. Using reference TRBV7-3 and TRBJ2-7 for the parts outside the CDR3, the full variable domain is GAGVSQTPSNKVTEKGKYVELRCDPISGHTALYWYRQSLGQGPEFLIYFQGTGAADDSGLPNDRFFAVRPEGSVSTLKIQRTERGDSAVYLCASSFTGGGPYEQYFGPGTRLTVT.

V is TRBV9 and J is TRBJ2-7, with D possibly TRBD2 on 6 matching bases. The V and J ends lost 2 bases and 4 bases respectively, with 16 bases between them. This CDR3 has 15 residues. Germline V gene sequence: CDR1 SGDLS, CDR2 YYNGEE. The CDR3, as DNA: TGTGCCAGCAGCGTCCGAGGGGACTTTGAATACGAGCAGTACTTC. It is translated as CASSVRGDFEYEQYF.

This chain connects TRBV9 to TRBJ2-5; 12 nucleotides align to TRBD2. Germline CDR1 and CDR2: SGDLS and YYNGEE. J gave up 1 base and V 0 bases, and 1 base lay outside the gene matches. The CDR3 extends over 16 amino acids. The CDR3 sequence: CASSVGTSGAQETQYF. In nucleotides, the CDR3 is TGTGCCAGCAGCGTAGGGACTAGCGGGGCCCAAGAGACCCAGTACTTC. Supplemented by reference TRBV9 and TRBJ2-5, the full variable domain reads DSGVTQTPKHLITATGQRVTLRCSPRSGDLSVYWYQQSLDQGLQFLIQYYNGEERAKGNILERFSAQQFPDLHSELNLSSLELGDSALYFCASSVGTSGAQETQYFGPGTRLLVL.

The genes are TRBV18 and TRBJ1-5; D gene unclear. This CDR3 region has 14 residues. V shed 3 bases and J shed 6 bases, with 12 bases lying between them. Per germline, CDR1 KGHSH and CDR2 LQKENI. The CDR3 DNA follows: TGTGCCAGCTCACCGGAGGCAGTAATTCAGCCCCAGCATTTT. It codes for CASSPEAVIQPQHF.

In nucleotides, the CDR3 is TGTGCCAGCTCGCAAGGACAGGGGAAACGGAACACCATATATTTT. Encoded protein: CASSQGQGKRNTIYF. This rearrangement joins TRBV18 to TRBJ1-3; 9 bases align to TRBD1. The junction had 10 bases not matched to a gene; V was cut back by 6 bases and J by 7 bases. The CDR3 extends over 15 amino acids. The V gene's germline CDR1 is KGHSH and CDR2 LQKENI. The variable domain in full, with the rest retrieved from reference TRBV18 and TRBJ1-3, is NAGVMQNPRHLVRRRGQEARLRCSPMKGHSHVYWYRQLPEEGLKFMVYLQKENIIDESGMPKERFSAEFPKEGPSILRIQQVVRGDSAAYFCASSQGQGKRNTIYFGEGSWLTVV.